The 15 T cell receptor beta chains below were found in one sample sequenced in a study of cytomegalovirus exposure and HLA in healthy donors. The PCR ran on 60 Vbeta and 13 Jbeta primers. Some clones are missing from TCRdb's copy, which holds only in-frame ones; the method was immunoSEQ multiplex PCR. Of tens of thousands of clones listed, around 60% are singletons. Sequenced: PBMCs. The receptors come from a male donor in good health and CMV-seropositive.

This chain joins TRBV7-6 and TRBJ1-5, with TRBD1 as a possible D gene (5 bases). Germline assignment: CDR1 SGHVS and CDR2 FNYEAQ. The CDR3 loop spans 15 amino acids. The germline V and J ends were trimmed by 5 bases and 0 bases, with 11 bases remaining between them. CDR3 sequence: CASSALDSSNQPQHF. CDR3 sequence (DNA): TGTGCCAGCAGCGCCTTAGACAGTAGCAATCAGCCCCAGCATTTT.

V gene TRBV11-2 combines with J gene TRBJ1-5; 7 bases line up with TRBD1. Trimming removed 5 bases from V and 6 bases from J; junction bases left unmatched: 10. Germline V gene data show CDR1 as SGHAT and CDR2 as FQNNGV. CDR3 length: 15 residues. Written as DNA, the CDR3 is TGTGCCAGCAGCGGGGCGGGGACAGCTACTCAGCCCCAGCATTTT. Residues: CASSGAGTATQPQHF. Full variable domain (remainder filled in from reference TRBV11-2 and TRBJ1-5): EAGVAQSPRYKIIEKRQSVAFWCNPISGHATLYWYQQILGQGPKLLIQFQNNGVVDDSQLPKDRFSAERLKGVDSTLKIQPAKLEDSAVYLCASSGAGTATQPQHFGDGTRLSIL.

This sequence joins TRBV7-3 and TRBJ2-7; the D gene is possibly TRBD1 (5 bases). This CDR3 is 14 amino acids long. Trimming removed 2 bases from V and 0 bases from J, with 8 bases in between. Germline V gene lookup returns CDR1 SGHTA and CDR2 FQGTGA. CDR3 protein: CASSLGASSYEQYF. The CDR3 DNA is TGTGCCAGCAGCTTAGGGGCGAGCTCCTACGAGCAGTACTTC.

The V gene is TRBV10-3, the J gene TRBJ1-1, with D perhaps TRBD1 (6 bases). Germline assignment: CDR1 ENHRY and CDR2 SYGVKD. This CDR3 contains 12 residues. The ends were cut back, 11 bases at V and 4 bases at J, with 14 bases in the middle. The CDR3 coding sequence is TGTGCCGGGGGGGCGGGAACCACTGAAGCTTTCTTT. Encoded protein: CAGGAGTTEAFF.

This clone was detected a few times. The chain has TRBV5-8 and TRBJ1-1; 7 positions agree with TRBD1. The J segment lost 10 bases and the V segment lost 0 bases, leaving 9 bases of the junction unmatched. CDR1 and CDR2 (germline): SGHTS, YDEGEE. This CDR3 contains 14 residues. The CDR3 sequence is CASSLGGIPGGAFF. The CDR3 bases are TGTGCCAGCAGCTTGGGGGGGATCCCAGGGGGAGCTTTCTTT.

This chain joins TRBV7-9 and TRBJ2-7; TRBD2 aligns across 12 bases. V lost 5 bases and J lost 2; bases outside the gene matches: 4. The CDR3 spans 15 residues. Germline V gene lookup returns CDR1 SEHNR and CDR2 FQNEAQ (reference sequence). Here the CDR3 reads CASSPGTSGPYEQYF. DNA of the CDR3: TGTGCCAGCAGCCCCGGGACTAGCGGGCCCTACGAGCAGTACTTC.

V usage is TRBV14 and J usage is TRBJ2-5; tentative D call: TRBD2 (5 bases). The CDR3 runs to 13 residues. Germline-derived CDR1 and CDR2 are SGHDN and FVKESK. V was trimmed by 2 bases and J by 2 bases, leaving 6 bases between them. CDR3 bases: TGTGCCAGCAGCCAACTAGCTCAAGAGACCCAGTACTTC. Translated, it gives CASSQLAQETQYF.

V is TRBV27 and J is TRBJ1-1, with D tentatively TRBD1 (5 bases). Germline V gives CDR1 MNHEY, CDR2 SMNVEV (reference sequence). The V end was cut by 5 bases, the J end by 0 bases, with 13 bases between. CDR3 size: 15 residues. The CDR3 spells CASSGRGHMNTEAFF. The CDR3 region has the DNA TGTGCCAGCAGTGGAAGGGGCCACATGAACACTGAAGCTTTCTTT.

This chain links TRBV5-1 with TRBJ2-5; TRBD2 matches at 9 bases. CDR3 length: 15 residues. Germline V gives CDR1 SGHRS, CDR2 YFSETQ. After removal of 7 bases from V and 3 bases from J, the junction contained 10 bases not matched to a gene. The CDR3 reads CASSAGTSSKETQYF. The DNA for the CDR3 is TGCGCCAGCTCGGCCGGGACTAGCAGTAAAGAGACCCAGTACTTC.

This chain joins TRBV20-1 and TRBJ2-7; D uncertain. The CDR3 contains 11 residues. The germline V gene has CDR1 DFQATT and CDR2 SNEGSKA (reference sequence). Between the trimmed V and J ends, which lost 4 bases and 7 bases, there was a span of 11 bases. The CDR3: CSATDKREQYF. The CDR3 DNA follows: TGCAGTGCTACTGACAAACGGGAGCAGTACTTC.

The chain's CDR3 is CASSPYGRSGSNTGELFF. The CDR3 DNA reads TGTGCCAGTAGTCCCTATGGCAGATCAGGGTCGAACACCGGGGAGCTGTTTTTT. This chain joins TRBV19 and TRBJ2-2; a weak D match, TRBD1 (5 bases). CDR3 length equals 18 residues. Germline CDR1 LNHDA, CDR2 SQIVND (reference sequence). The germline V and J ends were trimmed by 5 bases and 0 bases, with 19 bases remaining between them.

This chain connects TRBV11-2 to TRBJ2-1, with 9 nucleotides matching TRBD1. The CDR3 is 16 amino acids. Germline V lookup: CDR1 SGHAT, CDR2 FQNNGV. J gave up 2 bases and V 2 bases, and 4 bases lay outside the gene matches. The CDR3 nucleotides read TGTGCCAGCAGCTTAAGTTGGGACAGGGCCTACAATGAGCAGTTCTTC. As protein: CASSLSWDRAYNEQFF.

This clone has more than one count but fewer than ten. In DNA form, the CDR3 reads TGCAGCGTTTACCAATCCCCGGGACAGGGGATGGGGGGTACTGAAGCTTTCTTT. Encoded protein: CSVYQSPGQGMGGTEAFF. The chain uses TRBV29-1 and TRBJ1-1; 10 bases align to TRBD1. J was trimmed by 5 bases and V by 5 bases; bases with no gene match: 20. CDR1 is SQVTM and CDR2 is ANQGSEA in the germline V gene. This CDR3 comprises 18 residues. The full variable domain, with the rest looked up from reference TRBV29-1 and TRBJ1-1, is SAVISQKPSRDICQRGTSLTIQCQVDSQVTMMFWYRQQPGQSLTLIATANQGSEATYESGFVIDKFPISRPNLTFSTLTVSNMSPEDSSIYLCSVYQSPGQGMGGTEAFFGQGTRLTVV.

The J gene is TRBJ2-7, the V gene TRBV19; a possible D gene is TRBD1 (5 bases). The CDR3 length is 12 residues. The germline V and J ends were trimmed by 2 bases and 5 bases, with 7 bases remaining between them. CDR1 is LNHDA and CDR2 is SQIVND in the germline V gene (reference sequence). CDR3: CASSIWGNEQYF. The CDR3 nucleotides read TGTGCCAGTAGTATATGGGGCAACGAGCAGTACTTC.

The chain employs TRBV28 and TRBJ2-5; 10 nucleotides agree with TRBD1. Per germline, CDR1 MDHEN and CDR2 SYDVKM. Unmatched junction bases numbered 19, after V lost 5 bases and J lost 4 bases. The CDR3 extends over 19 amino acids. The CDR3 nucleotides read TGTGCCAGCAGTGGGACGACAGGGGGCGCGGCTCCCGATCCAGAGACCCAGTACTTC. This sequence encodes CASSGTTGGAAPDPETQYF.